This is a list of T cell receptor beta chains from one sample in a study of blood T cell repertoires in COVID-19. Libraries were prepared by immunoSEQ multiplex PCR; TCRdb keeps only in-frame clonotypes and omits some of them. The data contain 250,000 to 300,000 clones, approximately 88% of them seen just once; the ten biggest clones take up 1.5% to 2%. Sequenced: PBMCs or T cells enriched from blood (not recorded which). Receptor source: a woman aged 40 to 55 who had recovered from COVID-19. Both conserved end residues are part of each CDR3. Each record gives: V gene, D gene, J gene, clone size, CDR3 DNA, CDR3 protein. The D gene is left open where the match is weak. Where a row states a size, it is once, few, many or the class of an expanded clone; other rows omit it.

TRBV18	TRBD1	TRBJ1-2	-	TGTGCCAGCTCACCACGCGGGACAGGGAGGGATGGCTACACCTTC	CASSPRGTGRDGYTF
TRBV18	TRBD1	TRBJ2-7	-	TGTGCCAGCTCGTCGGGACAGCACTACGAGCAGTACTTC	CASSSGQHYEQYF
TRBV5-1	-	TRBJ2-3	-	TGCGCCAGCAGCTTGTGGGGCCAAGTTACAGATACGCAGTATTTT	CASSLWGQVTDTQYF
TRBV11-2	-	TRBJ2-3	-	TGTGCCAGCAGGAGGACGGGGGAACCCACAGATACGCAGTATTTT	CASRRTGEPTDTQYF
TRBV10-1	TRBD2	TRBJ2-3	-	TGCGCCAGCGGGACTAGAGGATTTGCAGATACGCAGTATTTT	CASGTRGFADTQYF
TRBV6-2/TRBV6-3	-	TRBJ2-7	-	TGTGCCAGCAGTCCCCGGGGAGAAAGCTCCTACGAGCAGTACTTC	CASSPRGESSYEQYF
TRBV5-1	TRBD1	TRBJ1-3	-	TGCGCCAGCAGCTTGGACAGGGGGCCTGGAAACACCATATATTTT	CASSLDRGPGNTIYF
TRBV6-5	-	TRBJ2-2	-	TGTGCCAGCGGAGCAGGGATCACCGGGGAGCTGTTTTTT	CASGAGITGELFF
TRBV4-1	-	TRBJ1-6	once	TGCGCCAGCAGCCAAGATCTGGGGAGCTCCTATAATTCACCCCTCCACTTT	CASSQDLGSSYNSPLHF
TRBV12-3/TRBV12-4	TRBD1	TRBJ1-6	-	TGTGCCAGCACTCGGGACAGGCAGTCCCTCCACTTT	CASTRDRQSLHF
TRBV30	-	TRBJ1-3	-	TGTGCCTGGAGTGTACCGGGTTTCATGGGAAACACCATATATTTT	CAWSVPGFMGNTIYF
TRBV6-5	-	TRBJ1-3	-	TGTGCCAGCAGCCCACAGTTTGCGGGAAACACCATATATTTT	CASSPQFAGNTIYF
TRBV2	-	TRBJ1-4	-	TGTGCCAGCAGCCCGGACAGTTATAATGAAAAACTGTTTTTT	CASSPDSYNEKLFF